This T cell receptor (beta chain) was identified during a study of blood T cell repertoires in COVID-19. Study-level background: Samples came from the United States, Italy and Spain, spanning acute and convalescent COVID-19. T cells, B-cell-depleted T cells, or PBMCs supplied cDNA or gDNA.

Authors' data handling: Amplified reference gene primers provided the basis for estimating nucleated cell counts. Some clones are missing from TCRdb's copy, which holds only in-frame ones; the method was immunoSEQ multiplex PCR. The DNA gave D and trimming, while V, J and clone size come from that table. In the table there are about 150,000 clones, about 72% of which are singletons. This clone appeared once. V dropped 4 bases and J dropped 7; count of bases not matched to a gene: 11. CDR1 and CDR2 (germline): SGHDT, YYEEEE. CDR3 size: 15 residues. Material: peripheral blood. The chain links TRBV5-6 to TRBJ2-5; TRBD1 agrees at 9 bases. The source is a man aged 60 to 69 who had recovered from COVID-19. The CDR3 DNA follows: TGTGCCAGCAGCGGCCTCCGGACAGGGGTGGGGACCCAGTACTTC. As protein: CASSGLRTGVGTQYF.